This T cell receptor beta chain was identified in a study of CD8+ T cells in alopecia areata. Trimming stripped 2 bases from V and 0 bases from J, with 8 bases between. In germline, CDR1 is LGHNA, CDR2 YNLKQL (reference sequence). This CDR3 contains 14 residues. The sorting of pooled cutaneous lymph node cells relied on CD4, CD8alpha, NKG2D, NKG2ACE and other markers. Extracted RNA was reverse transcribed into cDNA, the sequencing template. The repertoire was sequenced with immunoSEQ multiplex PCR; TCRdb's copy has only in-frame clones and lacks some. Sampling found 250,000 or so clones, none seen once. Turning to this clone: Genes and germline come from the mouse. The read ends 4 residues before the CDR3 terminus; that terminus is restored from the germline J gene.

J is TRBJ2-7 and V is TRBV5; D unclear. The clonotype comes from a C3H/HeJ mouse with alopecia areata. The MHC haplotype of this mouse line is H2-k. Specimen: CD4+ T cells sorted from a lymph node. The CDR3 sequence is CASSQLQSSYEQYF. The covered CDR3 bases are TGTGCCAGCAGCCAATTACAGAGCTCCTAT.